Presented here are 20 T cell receptor beta chains from one specimen sequenced in a study of shared clonotypes between healthy human individuals. Data came from immunoSEQ multiplex PCR; TCRdb stores just in-frame clones and leaves some out. The repertoire holds nearly 2 million clones, with about 95% as singletons. Naive CD8 cells were CD45RO-negative, positively selected for CCR7, excluding terminally differentiated effector memory CD45RA+ cells. The sequencing sample was made of naive CD8+ T cells sorted from blood. The source is a young man in good health.

For the CDR3, the DNA is TGTGCCTGGAGTGTAGGTTCGGGGGAATACTTC. Protein: CAWSVGSGEYF. The chain is built from TRBV30 and TRBJ2-7, with D possibly TRBD2 on 6 matching bases. The germline V and J ends were trimmed by 0 bases and 13 bases, with 13 bases remaining between them. This CDR3 is 11 amino acids long. Germline V gene lookup returns CDR1 GTSNPN and CDR2 SVGIG (reference sequence).

This chain joins TRBV27 and TRBJ1-2; 7 positions agree with TRBD1. Losses at the gene ends were 4 bases for V and 4 bases for J; bases not matched to a gene: 3. Germline lookup yields CDR1 MNHEY and CDR2 SMNVEV (reference sequence). CDR3 length: 13 residues. The CDR3 spells CASSSGQTYGYTF. The CDR3 DNA reads as TGTGCCAGCAGTTCGGGACAGACCTATGGCTACACCTTC.

The J gene is TRBJ2-1, the V gene TRBV28; D is unclear. Germline-derived CDR1 and CDR2 are MDHEN and SYDVKM. Trimming removed 3 bases from V and 3 bases from J, with 6 bases in between. The CDR3 covers 13 residues. The CDR3 loop is CASSLYHYNEQFF. The CDR3 DNA is TGTGCCAGCAGTTTGTACCACTACAATGAGCAGTTCTTC.

The V call is TRBV9, the J call TRBJ1-2; 9 nucleotides agree with TRBD1. Germline V CDR1 and CDR2: SGDLS, YYNGEE. The CDR3 spans 16 residues. J was trimmed by 4 bases and V by 4 bases; bases with no gene match: 11. CDR3 region: CASSPSAATGGYGYTF. CDR3 coding DNA: TGTGCCAGCAGCCCGAGCGCCGCGACAGGGGGCTATGGCTACACCTTC.

V gene TRBV6-5 combines with J gene TRBJ2-2; no reliable D call. Germline V CDR1 and CDR2: MNHEY, SVGAGI. This CDR3 contains 11 residues. V was trimmed by 10 bases and J by 4 bases, leaving 7 bases between them. In nucleotides, the CDR3 is TGTGCCAACAGCTTCACCGGGGAGCTGTTTTTT. Amino acids: CANSFTGELFF.

In this sample, this clone turned up a few times. J is TRBJ1-1 and V is TRBV4-2; D remains ambiguous. Trimming pared 0 bases from V and 3 bases from J, leaving 8 bases between. The length of the CDR3 is 14 residues. Looked up from germline, CDR1 is LGHNA and CDR2 is YNFKEQ. The CDR3 spells CASSQDEGYTEAFF. The CDR3 region has the DNA TGTGCCAGCAGCCAAGATGAGGGATACACTGAAGCTTTCTTT.

The rearrangement uses TRBV11-2 and TRBJ1-4; D might be TRBD1 (5 bases). The CDR3 loop spans 13 amino acids. Germline V CDR1 and CDR2: SGHAT, FQNNGV. Trimming took off 7 bases at V and 7 bases at J, with 13 bases between the two ends. CDR3 region: CASTPPRGEKLFF. The CDR3 coding sequence is TGTGCCAGCACCCCCCCGAGGGGTGAAAAACTGTTTTTT.

V usage is TRBV9 and J usage is TRBJ1-6; TRBD1 might be the D (5 bases). The CDR3 has 19 amino acids. Per the germline V gene, CDR1 is SGDLS and CDR2 is YYNGEE. V lost 0 bases, J lost 5 bases, and 21 bases lay in between. The CDR3 DNA follows: TGTGCCAGCAGCGTAGACCCTAACGACAGTTCCCTACATAATTCACCCCTCCACTTT. Its translation is CASSVDPNDSSLHNSPLHF.

This rearrangement joins TRBV10-3 to TRBJ2-5, with 7 bases fitting TRBD1. After removal of 6 bases from V and 4 bases from J, the junction contained 11 bases not matched to a gene. The germline CDR1 and CDR2 sequences are ENHRY and SYGVKD. This CDR3 is 15 amino acids long. CDR3 in amino acids: CAISDGQAPLETQYF. In nucleotides, the CDR3 is TGTGCCATCAGCGATGGACAGGCCCCTCTAGAGACCCAGTACTTC.

The chain couples TRBV13 to TRBJ2-7, with 12 nucleotides matching TRBD2. Germline V gene sequence: CDR1 PRHDT, CDR2 FYEKMQ (reference sequence). The CDR3 runs to 15 residues. The junction had 5 bases not matched to a gene; V was cut back by 5 bases and J by 3 bases. CDR3 nucleotide sequence: TGTGCCAGCAGCACCGGACTAGCGGGACTCTACGAGCAGTACTTC. It is translated as CASSTGLAGLYEQYF. Looking up the rest from reference TRBV13 and TRBJ2-7 gives the full variable domain: AAGVIQSPRHLIKEKRETATLKCYPIPRHDTVYWYQQGPGQDPQFLISFYEKMQSDKGSIPDRFSAQQFSDYHSELNMSSLELGDSALYFCASSTGLAGLYEQYFGPGTRLTVT.

The chain uses TRBV6-6 and TRBJ1-6; D is perhaps TRBD1 (6 bases). The ends were cut back, 8 bases at V and 0 bases at J, with 14 bases in the middle. The length of the CDR3 is 16 residues. Germline-derived CDR1 and CDR2 are MNHNY and SVGAGI (reference sequence). The CDR3 DNA reads TGTGCCAGCTCGGGAGGGGGGAGCTCCTATAATTCACCCCTCCACTTT. Translation gives CASSGGGSSYNSPLHF.

The chain uses TRBV2 and TRBJ1-3; D is uncertain. CDR1 and CDR2 from the germline V gene are SNHLY and FYNNEI. The CDR3 extends over 10 amino acids. Trimming pared 7 bases from V and 2 bases from J, leaving 0 bases between. CDR3: CASTGNTIYF. In DNA form, the CDR3 reads TGTGCCAGCACTGGAAACACCATATATTTT.

The CDR3 DNA follows: TGCGCCAGCAGCCACGGACAGGGCCCAATGGAGACCCAGTACTTC. Translation: CASSHGQGPMETQYF. The chain combines TRBV4-1 with TRBJ2-5; TRBD1 matches at 8 bases. Germline V CDR1 and CDR2: MGHRA, YSYEKL. The V gene end was trimmed by 3 bases and the J gene end by 5 bases; junction bases not matched to a gene: 8. There are 15 residues in the CDR3.

The genes are TRBV15 and TRBJ2-1; TRBD2 agrees at 10 bases. V lost 0 bases to trimming and J lost 8 bases; unmatched junction nucleotides: 7. Germline assignment: CDR1 LNHNV and CDR2 YYDKDF (reference sequence). The length of the CDR3 is 16 residues. The CDR3 DNA is TGTGCCACCAGCAGAGATCGTGCTAGCGGGGGCGATGAGCAGTTCTTC. It codes for CATSRDRASGGDEQFF.

This clone was counted once. The chain couples TRBV5-4 to TRBJ2-7; 11 positions match TRBD2. Unmatched junction bases numbered 7, after V lost 0 bases and J lost 5 bases. The CDR3 totals 16 residues. Germline lookup yields CDR1 SGHNT and CDR2 YYREEE (reference sequence). In nucleotides, the CDR3 is TGTGCCAGCAGCTTGGAAGGTAGCGGGAGGGCAAACGAGCAGTACTTC. Amino acids: CASSLEGSGRANEQYF. The full variable domain, its missing parts supplied by reference TRBV5-4 and TRBJ2-7, is ETGVTQSPTHLIKTRGQQVTLRCSSQSGHNTVSWYQQALGQGPQFIFQYYREEENGRGNFPPRFSGLQFPNYSSELNVNALELDDSALYLCASSLEGSGRANEQYFGPGTRLTVT.

The DNA for the CDR3 is TGTGCCAGCAGCTTCGGACAGGGGAACGATGAGCAGTTCTTC. It yields the protein CASSFGQGNDEQFF. The genes are TRBV7-9 and TRBJ2-1; TRBD1 aligns across 9 bases. Per the germline V gene, CDR1 is SEHNR and CDR2 is FQNEAQ (reference sequence). Losses at the gene ends were 3 bases for V and 8 bases for J; bases not matched to a gene: 5. This CDR3 spans 14 amino acids. The variable domain in full, with the rest retrieved from reference TRBV7-9 and TRBJ2-1, is DTGVSQNPRHKITKRGQNVTFRCDPISEHNRLYWYRQTLGQGPEFLTYFQNEAQLEKSRLLSDRFSAERPKGSFSTLEIQRTEQGDSAMYLCASSFGQGNDEQFFGPGTRLTVL.

The V gene is TRBV30, the J gene TRBJ2-1; maybe TRBD1 (5 bases). The CDR3 contains 12 residues. Trimming cost V 5 bases and J 5 bases, with 10 bases left between them. CDR1 GTSNPN and CDR2 SVGIG come from the germline V gene (reference sequence). CDR3 in DNA: TGTGCCTGGCAGGGAACCCACAATGAGCAGTTCTTC. Protein sequence: CAWQGTHNEQFF. The full variable domain, with the rest looked up from reference TRBV30 and TRBJ2-1, is SQTIHQWPATLVQPVGSPLSLECTVEGTSNPNLYWYRQAAGRGLQLLFYSVGIGQISSEVPQNLSASRPQDRQFILSSKKLLLSDSGFYLCAWQGTHNEQFFGPGTRLTVL.

CDR3 loop: CASSTGGVNQPQHF. The DNA for the CDR3 is TGTGCCAGCAGTACAGGGGGCGTTAATCAGCCCCAGCATTTT. The genes are TRBV27 and TRBJ1-5; 9 positions match TRBD1. Trimming took 5 bases from V and 4 from J; bases not matched to a gene: 3. Germline V lookup: CDR1 MNHEY, CDR2 SMNVEV (reference sequence). The CDR3 runs to 14 residues.

The chain carries TRBV6-5 and TRBJ1-6; no reliable D call. Germline assignment: CDR1 MNHEY and CDR2 SVGAGI. Trimming shortened V by 7 bases and J by 6 bases, and 16 bases separated the two germline ends. The CDR3 is 15 residues long. The CDR3 region has the DNA TGTGCCAGCACCGCCGGCCGATCGGGTAATTCACCCCTCCACTTT. As protein: CASTAGRSGNSPLHF.

This sequence joins TRBV28 and TRBJ2-1; TRBD1 aligns across 8 bases. The germline gives CDR1 MDHEN, CDR2 SYDVKM. V trimming: 8 bases; J trimming: 2 bases; junction bases outside the gene matches: 2. This CDR3 is 13 amino acids long. Here the CDR3 reads CASGQGTYNEQFF. In DNA form, the CDR3 reads TGTGCCAGCGGACAGGGAACCTACAATGAGCAGTTCTTC.